The TCR beta chain described here comes from a study of regulatory T cells in long-lasting Graves disease. Whole-study context: Persistence in Graves' disease denoted antithyroid drug use beyond 5 years alongside positive TSH receptor antibodies.

This clonotype was counted only a few times. The antigen is unknown. General study results and limits: Preferential use of TRBV28, TRBJ1-2 and TRBJ2-5 was seen in persistent disease.

Time point indicated: persistent/refractory GD, antithyroid drugs over 5 years with positive TRAb. The TCR library was prepared using RNA isolated from PBMCs. Both iRepertoire HTBI primers and Arm-PCR of CDR3 regions were used to build the TCR beta libraries. TCRdb redid the calling of the multiplex PCR reads with MiXCR, one entry per CDR3 protein. The data hold more than 300,000 distinct CDR3 sequences, with roughly a fifth observed a single time. The CDR3 consists of 16 residues. CDR1 and CDR2 (germline): LNHNV, YYDKDF (reference sequence). V gave up 8 bases and J gave up 0 bases, with 16 bases separating them.

This TCR was recovered from a female donor with Graves disease. The chain uses TRBV15 and TRBJ1-4; D gene ambiguous. Sequencing was performed on peripheral blood mononuclear cells (PBMCs), taken when the disease was refractory, from a patient treated with antithyroid drugs. CDR3 in DNA: TGTGCCACCTCTCGAGGCCAGATTTCAACTAATGAAAAACTGTTTTTT. Encoded protein: CATSRGQISTNEKLFF.